The 29 T cell receptor beta chains in this list originate from one sample, sequenced in a study. TCRdb fed the 5' RACE reads into MiXCR, producing one record per CDR3 protein. This table holds approximately 37,000 distinct CDR3 sequences, approximately 20% found once. The material sequenced was naive CD4+ T cells sorted from a lymph node. Subset: naive CD4+ T cells, CD4+CD45RA+CD25-. Every receptor here comes from a female donor with breast cancer.

In this sample, this clonotype turned up a few times. The chain joins TRBV6-6 to TRBJ1-2; 7 bases fit TRBD1. J gave up 6 bases and V 6 bases, and 10 bases lay outside the gene matches. There are 14 residues in the CDR3. Germline V lookup: CDR1 MNHNY, CDR2 SVGAGI (reference sequence). The CDR3 protein is CASRQGSQQNGYTF. The CDR3, as DNA: TGTGCCAGCAGACAGGGGTCACAGCAGAATGGCTACACCTTC.

The gene calls are TRBV24-1 and TRBJ1-2; weak D call: TRBD1 (5 bases). V lost 1 base to trimming and J lost 8 bases, with 13 bases between them. CDR1 KGHDR and CDR2 SFDVKD come from the germline V gene. The CDR3 is 14 residues long. The CDR3 here is CATSDFSGPDGYTF. Here the CDR3 DNA reads TGTGCCACCAGTGATTTCTCGGGGCCCGACGGCTACACCTTC.

This clonotype occurred many times. J is TRBJ1-1 and V is TRBV5-1; D may be TRBD1 (6 bases). Trimming stripped 6 bases from V and 3 bases from J, with 6 bases between. Germline V gene data show CDR1 as SGHRS and CDR2 as YFSETQ. The CDR3 contains 11 residues. The CDR3 sequence: CASTGDTEAFF. The CDR3 DNA reads as TGCGCCAGCACAGGGGACACTGAAGCTTTCTTT.

The V and J genes are TRBV10-3 and TRBJ2-7; TRBD1 agrees at 9 bases. Germline CDR1 is ENHRY and CDR2 is SYGVKD. With 7 bases clipped from V and 5 bases from J, the junction kept 6 bases outside the gene matches. The CDR3 has 13 amino acids. Here the CDR3 reads CAITGDRDHEQYF. CDR3 coding DNA: TGTGCCATCACAGGGGACAGGGACCACGAGCAGTACTTC.

The V gene is TRBV18, the J gene TRBJ1-4, with D unclear. Deletions cut 5 bases from V and 1 base from J, with 17 bases between. The germline V gene encodes CDR1 KGHSH and CDR2 LQKENI. CDR3 size: 17 residues. CDR3 sequence: CASSKSQELGTNEKLFF. The CDR3 region has the DNA TGTGCCAGCTCAAAGAGCCAGGAGTTGGGAACTAATGAAAAACTGTTTTTT. The full variable domain, with the rest looked up from reference TRBV18 and TRBJ1-4, is NAGVMQNPRHLVRRRGQEARLRCSPMKGHSHVYWYRQLPEEGLKFMVYLQKENIIDESGMPKERFSAEFPKEGPSILRIQQVVRGDSAAYFCASSKSQELGTNEKLFFGSGTQLSVL.

This clonotype was observed a handful of times. This chain joins TRBV9 and TRBJ2-5, with TRBD2 identical over 11 bases. Germline values: CDR1 SGDLS, CDR2 YYNGEE. J was trimmed by 5 bases and V by 2 bases; bases with no gene match: 2. The CDR3 is 14 amino acids. CDR3 residues: CASSVTSGSETQYF. Written as DNA, the CDR3 is TGTGCCAGCAGCGTCACTAGCGGGAGCGAGACCCAGTACTTC.

At least ten counts were recorded for this clonotype. V is TRBV6-5 and J is TRBJ2-3, with D tentatively TRBD1 (5 bases). The length of the CDR3 is 13 residues. V was trimmed by 6 bases and J by 3 bases, leaving 10 bases between them. The germline gives CDR1 MNHEY, CDR2 SVGAGI. CDR3 protein: CASRATATDTQYF. Written as DNA, the CDR3 is TGTGCCAGCAGGGCGACAGCTACAGATACGCAGTATTTT.

Worth noting for this clonotype: One junction end disagrees with the germline gene, perhaps due to a read error. The chain links TRBV3-1 to TRBJ1-1; 7 bases fit TRBD1. Germline CDR1 LGHDT, CDR2 YNNKEL (reference sequence). CDR3 size: 15 residues. This CDR3 reads CASSLGSGGNTEAYF. DNA of the CDR3: TGTGCCAGCAGCCTAGGGTCAGGGGGAAACACTGAAGCTTACTTT.

Only a few counts were recorded for this clonotype. The chain has TRBV5-8 and TRBJ2-4; possibly TRBD2 for D (5 bases). This CDR3 has 14 amino acids. V lost 2 bases to trimming and J lost 6 bases, with 12 bases between them. Germline loops: CDR1 SGHTS, CDR2 YDEGEE. CDR3 DNA: TGTGCCAGCAGCTTCGGGATAAACGTAAACATTCAGTACTTC. Amino acids: CASSFGINVNIQYF.

In nucleotides, the CDR3 is TGTGCCAGCTCCCCGGGACAGGGGTGGGATGAGCAGTTCTTC. It specifies CASSPGQGWDEQFF. The V and J genes are TRBV28 and TRBJ2-1, with 10 bases lining up with TRBD1. The V gene's germline CDR1 is MDHEN and CDR2 SYDVKM. The CDR3 consists of 14 residues. Trimming cost V 8 bases and J 8 bases; bases outside gene matches: 9.

The chain links TRBV5-1 to TRBJ2-1, with 7 bases lining up with TRBD2. The CDR3 runs 15 residues. Germline trimming cut 5 bases from V and 1 base from J; bases unmatched to any gene: 6. Germline-derived CDR1 and CDR2 are SGHRS and YFSETQ. The chain's CDR3 is CASSGGSWSYNEQFF. CDR3 bases: TGCGCCAGCAGTGGCGGGAGTTGGTCCTACAATGAGCAGTTCTTC.

The chain joins TRBV7-2 to TRBJ2-1, with TRBD1 identical over 9 bases. Germline trimming cut 3 bases from V and 10 bases from J; bases unmatched to any gene: 7. The CDR3 runs 14 residues. Germline loops: CDR1 SGHTA, CDR2 FQGNSA. The CDR3 coding sequence is TGTGCCAGCAGCTTCTACGACAGGGGGAGCGAGCAGTTCTTC. Encoded protein: CASSFYDRGSEQFF.

This clonotype was recorded at least ten times. The rearrangement uses TRBV6-5 and TRBJ1-1; 8 bases match TRBD1. CDR3 size: 15 residues. The germline gives CDR1 MNHEY, CDR2 SVGAGI. V trimming: 2 bases; J trimming: 4 bases; junction bases outside the gene matches: 6. The CDR3 protein is CASSYTGQGPTEAFF. As DNA, the CDR3 is TGTGCCAGCAGTTACACTGGACAGGGACCCACTGAAGCTTTCTTT.

This clonotype showed up just a few times. The rearrangement links TRBV6-6 to TRBJ1-5; TRBD1 is a possible D gene (5 bases). The germline CDR1 and CDR2 sequences are MNHNY and SVGAGI (reference sequence). This CDR3 is 16 amino acids long. Trimming shortened V by 6 bases and J by 0 bases, and 15 bases separated the two germline ends. The CDR3 DNA reads as TGTGCCAGCAGACCCGACGGGACGGTTAGCAATCAGCCCCAGCATTTT. It translates to CASRPDGTVSNQPQHF.

In this sample, this clonotype turned up many times. This chain links TRBV20-1 with TRBJ2-1, with D tentatively TRBD2 (6 bases). Germline V gene data show CDR1 as DFQATT and CDR2 as SNEGSKA (reference sequence). Deletions cut 6 bases from V and 0 bases from J, with 15 bases between. The CDR3 covers 15 residues. The CDR3 reads CSALRRGYSYNEQFF. CDR3 coding DNA: TGCAGTGCCCTAAGGAGGGGTTACTCCTACAATGAGCAGTTCTTC.

This clonotype appeared a few times. The V and J genes are TRBV6-2 or TRBV6-3 and TRBJ2-5, with unresolved D. V was pared by 0 bases and J by 1 base, with 6 bases between. Germline CDR1 reads MNHEY; CDR2 reads SVGEGT. The CDR3 contains 14 residues. This CDR3 reads CASSYSNIQETQYF. CDR3 DNA sequence: TGTGCCAGCAGTTACTCGAATATCCAAGAGACCCAGTACTTC.

This clonotype appeared many times. This chain joins TRBV4-1 and TRBJ2-3; maybe TRBD2 (7 bases). Germline V gene data show CDR1 as MGHRA and CDR2 as YSYEKL. Trimming took 0 bases from V and 4 from J, leaving 11 bases between them. The CDR3 is 15 amino acids. CDR3 sequence: CASSQDGGGADTQYF. The CDR3, as DNA: TGCGCCAGCAGCCAAGATGGGGGGGGCGCAGATACGCAGTATTTT.

This clonotype was picked up a small number of times. V usage is TRBV6-5 and J usage is TRBJ1-1, with 7 bases fitting TRBD1. J gave up 1 base and V 7 bases, and 3 bases lay outside the gene matches. This CDR3 region has 13 residues. CDR1 and CDR2 from the germline V gene are MNHEY and SVGAGI. The CDR3 sequence is CASNRQGNTEAFF. The CDR3 DNA reads TGTGCCAGCAATAGACAGGGGAACACTGAAGCTTTCTTT.

CDR3 sequence reads: CASSFSGQGNEKLFF. CDR3 sequence (DNA): TGTGCCAGCAGCTTTTCGGGTCAGGGTAATGAAAAACTGTTTTTT. V usage is TRBV7-2 and J usage is TRBJ1-4, with TRBD1 as a possible D gene (5 bases). CDR1 and CDR2 from the germline V gene are SGHTA and FQGNSA. The length of the CDR3 is 15 residues. Trimming took off 3 bases at V and 4 bases at J, with 12 bases between the two ends.

This clonotype was picked up many times. The rearrangement joins TRBV11-3 to TRBJ2-3, with D unresolved. The CDR3 runs to 14 residues. Germline CDR1 is SGHNT and CDR2 is YENEEA. Trimming stripped 2 bases from V and 0 bases from J, with 6 bases between. In nucleotides, the CDR3 is TGTGCCAGCAGCTTACACCAGAGCACAGATACGCAGTATTTT. This encodes CASSLHQSTDTQYF.

The V and J genes are TRBV12-3 or TRBV12-4 and TRBJ1-1; weak D call: TRBD1 (5 bases). The CDR3 runs 14 residues. V lost 1 base and J lost 0, with 6 bases in between. CDR3 region: CASSLVQVNTEAFF. The CDR3 DNA sequence: TGTGCCAGCAGTTTAGTACAGGTGAACACTGAAGCTTTCTTT.

The chain is built from TRBV5-1 and TRBJ1-2; D remains unclear. V was cut by 4 bases and J by 3 bases, with 10 bases left in between. The CDR3 is made up of 13 amino acids. Per the germline V gene, CDR1 is SGHRS and CDR2 is YFSETQ. This CDR3 is CASSPDSHYGYTF. The CDR3 bases are TGCGCCAGCAGCCCCGACTCCCACTATGGCTACACCTTC.

This clonotype has at least ten counts. The genes are TRBV28 and TRBJ1-5, with 7 nucleotides matching TRBD1. Germline V gives CDR1 MDHEN, CDR2 SYDVKM. The CDR3 length is 15 residues. Trimming removed 5 bases from V and 0 bases from J; junction bases left unmatched: 4. CDR3 in amino acids: CASSLTGDSNQPQHF. The CDR3 DNA reads as TGTGCCAGCAGTCTTACAGGGGATAGCAATCAGCCCCAGCATTTT.

This clonotype has at least ten counts. The chain has TRBV3-1 and TRBJ2-3; D not certain. Germline V gives CDR1 LGHDT, CDR2 YNNKEL (reference sequence). Trimming pared 3 bases from V and 6 bases from J, leaving 13 bases between. CDR3 length: 14 amino acids. The CDR3 DNA reads TGTGCCAGCAGCCATACGGGTCCTTCGGATACGCAGTATTTT. Protein product: CASSHTGPSDTQYF.

The table lists this clonotype with many counts. The V call is TRBV12-3 or TRBV12-4, the J call TRBJ2-1; TRBD2 matches at 11 bases. This CDR3 is 16 amino acids long. V was clipped by 6 bases and J by 3 bases; unmatched bases: 7. The DNA of the CDR3 is TGTGCCAGCAGCTCCCGGGGACTAGCGGTCTACAATGAGCAGTTCTTC. Amino acids: CASSSRGLAVYNEQFF.

Note on this clonotype: A much larger clone differs from this one at a single base, so this may be a read error. The CDR3 ends on some other residue instead of the conserved phenylalanine or tryptophan, so this is likely a read error. V usage is TRBV6-5 and J usage is TRBJ1-2; D is unclear. This CDR3 is built from 12 residues. The V gene's germline CDR1 is MNHEY and CDR2 SVGAGI. V lost 5 bases and J lost 8, with 12 bases in between. The CDR3: CASSTRAGGYTL. The CDR3 coding sequence is TGTGCCAGCAGTACCCGGGCAGGCGGCTACACCCTC.

This clonotype was counted a few times. The chain recombines TRBV7-9 with TRBJ1-3; D is undetermined. Germline values: CDR1 SEHNR, CDR2 FQNEAQ (reference sequence). The CDR3 runs 16 residues. V lost 3 bases to trimming and J lost 0 bases, with 12 bases between them. The CDR3 sequence is CASSFGPTGSGNTIYF. The CDR3 coding sequence is TGTGCCAGCAGCTTCGGCCCTACTGGCTCTGGAAACACCATATATTTT.

The chain joins TRBV5-1 to TRBJ1-2; no definite D call. This CDR3 is built from 13 residues. V was trimmed by 5 bases and J by 7 bases, leaving 15 bases between them. Germline V gene sequence: CDR1 SGHRS, CDR2 YFSETQ. The CDR3 region has the DNA TGCGCCAGCAGTTCCGACCCTCCTGGTGGCTACACCTTC. It yields the protein CASSSDPPGGYTF. Together with reference TRBV5-1 and TRBJ1-2, the CDR3 gives the full variable domain: KAGVTQTPRYLIKTRGQQVTLSCSPISGHRSVSWYQQTPGQGLQFLFEYFSETQRNKGNFPGRFSGRQFSNSRSEMNVSTLELGDSALYLCASSSDPPGGYTFGSGTRLTVV.

This chain links TRBV12-3 or TRBV12-4 with TRBJ2-1; 8 positions match TRBD2. The CDR3 loop spans 16 amino acids. Losses at the gene ends were 3 bases for V and 2 bases for J; bases not matched to a gene: 6. CDR3 loop: CASSFSGRGAYNEQFF. Written as DNA, the CDR3 is TGTGCCAGCAGTTTCTCCGGGAGGGGTGCCTACAATGAGCAGTTCTTC.